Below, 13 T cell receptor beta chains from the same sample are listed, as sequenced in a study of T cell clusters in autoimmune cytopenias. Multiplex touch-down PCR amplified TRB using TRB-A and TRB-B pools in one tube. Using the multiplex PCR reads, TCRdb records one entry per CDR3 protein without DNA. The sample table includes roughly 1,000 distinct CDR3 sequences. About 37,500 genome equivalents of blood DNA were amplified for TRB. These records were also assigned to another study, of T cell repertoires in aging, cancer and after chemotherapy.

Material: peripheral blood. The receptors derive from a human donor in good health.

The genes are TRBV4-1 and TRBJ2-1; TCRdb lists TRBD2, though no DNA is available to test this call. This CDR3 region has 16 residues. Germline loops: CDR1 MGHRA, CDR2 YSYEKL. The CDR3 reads CASSQPIAESYNEQFF.

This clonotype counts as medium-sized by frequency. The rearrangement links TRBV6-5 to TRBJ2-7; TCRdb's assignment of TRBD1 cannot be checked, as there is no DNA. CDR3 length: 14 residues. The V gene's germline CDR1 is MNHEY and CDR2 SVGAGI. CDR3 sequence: CASSYSAGGYEQYF.

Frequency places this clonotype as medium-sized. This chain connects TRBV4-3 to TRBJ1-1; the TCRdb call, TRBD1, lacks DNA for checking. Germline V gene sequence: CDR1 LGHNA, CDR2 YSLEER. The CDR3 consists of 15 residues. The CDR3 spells CASSQGQGGYTEAFF.

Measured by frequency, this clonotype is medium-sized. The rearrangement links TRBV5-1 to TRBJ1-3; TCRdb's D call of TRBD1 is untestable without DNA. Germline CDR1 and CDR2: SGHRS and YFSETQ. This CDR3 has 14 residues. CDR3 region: CASSGDRAGNTIYF.

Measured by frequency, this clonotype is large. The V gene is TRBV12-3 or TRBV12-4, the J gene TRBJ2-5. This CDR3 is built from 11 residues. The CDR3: CASTRAETQYF.

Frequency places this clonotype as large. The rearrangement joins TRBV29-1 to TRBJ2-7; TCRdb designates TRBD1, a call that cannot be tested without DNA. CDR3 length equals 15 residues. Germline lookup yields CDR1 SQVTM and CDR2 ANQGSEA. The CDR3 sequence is CSVEPTGRGSYEQYF.

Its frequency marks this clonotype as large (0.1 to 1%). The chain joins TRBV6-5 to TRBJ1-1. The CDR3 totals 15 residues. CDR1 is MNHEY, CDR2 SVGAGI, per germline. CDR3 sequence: CASSYESAAYTEAFF.

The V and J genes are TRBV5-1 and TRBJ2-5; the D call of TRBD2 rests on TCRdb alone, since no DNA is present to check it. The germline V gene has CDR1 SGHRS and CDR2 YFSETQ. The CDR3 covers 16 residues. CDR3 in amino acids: CASSLDSSGSQETQYF.

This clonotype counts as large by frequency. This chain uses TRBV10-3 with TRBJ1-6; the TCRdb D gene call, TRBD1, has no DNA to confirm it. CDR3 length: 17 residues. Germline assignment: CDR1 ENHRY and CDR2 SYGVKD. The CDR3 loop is CAISETSRTRDMSPLHF.

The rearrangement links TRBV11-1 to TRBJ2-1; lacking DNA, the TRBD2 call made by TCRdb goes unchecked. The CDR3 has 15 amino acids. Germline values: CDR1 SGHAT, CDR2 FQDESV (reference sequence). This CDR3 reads CASSLRRESTGEQFF.

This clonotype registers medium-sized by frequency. This chain's CDR3 is CASTNAGSYEQYF. This rearrangement joins TRBV7-6 to TRBJ2-7. The CDR3 is 13 residues long. Germline V CDR1 and CDR2: SGHVS, FNYEAQ.

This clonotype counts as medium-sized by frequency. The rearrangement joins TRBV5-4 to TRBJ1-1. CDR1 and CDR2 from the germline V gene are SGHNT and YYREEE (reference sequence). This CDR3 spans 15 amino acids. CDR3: CASSLDSGLNTEAFF.

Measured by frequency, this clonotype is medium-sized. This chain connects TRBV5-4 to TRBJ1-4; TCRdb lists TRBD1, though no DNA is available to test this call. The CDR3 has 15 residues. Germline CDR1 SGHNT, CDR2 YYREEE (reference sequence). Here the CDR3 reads CASSLAGLPNEKLFF.